This record looks at one TCR beta chain sequence and its context. Its specificity is unknown. Method: immunoSEQ multiplex PCR; TCRdb's copy keeps in-frame clones and lacks some. The data contain 15,000 to 20,000 clones, 84% of them singletons. This sample was taken from a study of OX40 agonist ivuxolimab in advanced cancers. The study, taken as a whole, reports: With doses of 0.1-3.0 mg/kg, partial responders showed among the lowest clonal expansion. Expanded peripheral T cell antigen specificity was not determined.

CDR3 length: 18 amino acids. CDR1 and CDR2 (germline): SGHDN, FVKESK. With V trimmed by 4 bases and J by 3 bases, 9 bases remained unmatched. The sequence was obtained from an adult with an advanced solid tumor such as melanoma, head and neck, liver or kidney cancer. The chain links TRBV14 to TRBJ2-2, with 12 nucleotides matching TRBD2. The specimen was CD4+ or CD8+ T cells sorted from blood, collected in a trial of the OX40 agonist ivuxolimab. CDR3 protein: CASSPYSSGGAYTGELFF. The DNA of the CDR3 is TGTGCCAGCAGCCCGTACTCTAGCGGGGGGGCTTACACCGGGGAGCTGTTTTTT.